Described below is a single T cell receptor (beta chain) sequence and its context. Its antigen remains unidentified. The record has no base qualities; no much larger clone is one base away. These data come from a study of PD-1 blockade in classical Hodgkin lymphoma (dated by TCRdb to 2020 to 2021). Study-level background: Nivolumab dosing was 3 mg/kg intravenously every 2 weeks, continuing until either disease progression or unacceptable toxicity. To define a peripheral blood immune signature of response to PD-1 blockade in classical Hodgkin lymphoma, the study combined TCR beta sequencing with CyTOF.

Overall study results and their limits: By C4D1, a significant rise was seen in CD4+ TCR diversity but not in CD8+ TCR diversity (p=0.0027 vs p=0.16), and the rise was most apparent among complete responders (p=0.02). Baseline diversity similar to that of newly diagnosed patients was observed in trial patients achieving complete response, whereas significantly lower diversity was observed in partial responders and progressors. Lower diversity was observed in patients in whom nivolumab was started less than 1 year after ASCT, and these patients were excluded from later analyses so that confounding by immune reconstitution would be avoided. The study was limited to a single clinical trial cohort, and causes of repertoire differences, possibly disease activity or prior therapy, remained undefined. Baseline TCR diversity was reported to be lower in newly diagnosed patients than in healthy donors and to be lower still in relapsed/refractory patients.

Per the publication, the time point label means: cycle 1 day 1 (C1D1), immediately before nivolumab initiation. All trial patients had relapsed after autologous stem cell transplantation, with cohorts A, B and C differing in prior brentuximab vedotin exposure. The trial cohort was composed of some 57 patients with relapsed/refractory classical Hodgkin lymphoma, for whom complete response, partial response or progressive disease was recorded as best overall response. Single-agent nivolumab was administered to trial patients in the multi-cohort phase II CheckMate 205 trial. Best overall response was determined by an independent review committee according to the 2007 International Working Group response criteria. Trial PBMCs were collected immediately before nivolumab initiation (C1D1) and during therapy at cycle 2 day 1 and cycle 4 day 1. After peripheral blood was drawn into 8 mL Vacutainer Cell Preparation Tubes, PBMCs were isolated by centrifugation and then cryopreserved.

The Qiagen DNeasy kit was used to extract genomic DNA from unsorted PBMCs and from the negatively selected CD4+ and CD8+ fractions. Amplification of TCR beta CDR3 regions was done by immunoSEQ multiplex PCR with primers that anneal to V and J segments. A synthetic immune receptor repertoire was used to minimize amplification bias, and any residual bias was removed computationally once sequencing was done. From the authors' description of their analysis: Custom Python scripts were used to quantify repertoire diversity as the Shannon entropy index. Unsorted, CD4+ and CD8+ repertoires were analyzed separately, except for combined analyses in which CD4+ and CD8+ sequences were merged in silico. Clonal expansion was defined as at least a 2-fold frequency increase after treatment relative to C1D1, with a pseudocount of 0.5 for undetected baseline clones. Singleton clones were defined as clones with 0 or 1 copy at C1D1, and non-singleton clones were defined as clones with 2 or more copies. By matching protein sequences in sorted samples from the same patient, clones expanded in unsorted samples were annotated as CD4+, CD8+ or unknown. Wilcoxon tests were applied to paired samples to test diversity changes from C1D1 to C4D1. TCRdb mirrors the immuneACCESS table, restricted to in-frame sequences. Some clones are absent from its copies; in checked studies, under half trace to an unresolved V gene, and the reason for the others is unknown. V and J calls and clone size are copied from that table; D and trimming were computed from the DNA. The sample profile shows roughly 40,000 clones; about 90% of them were found once. The top ten hold 9% to 10% of the sample.

V is trimmed back by 1 base and J by 8 bases, and the junction contains 4 bases that no gene match accounts for. CDR3 length: 15 amino acids, cysteine to phenylalanine. Solely the CDR3 DNA is kept, with 45 bases framed from the first base. CDR1 and CDR2, per the germline V gene, are SGHTA and FQGNSA. This chain joins TRBV7-2 to TRBJ1-5; the junction holds 11 bases that match TRBD1. Source: peripheral blood mononuclear cells (PBMCs), taken at baseline. The source is a human donor with classical Hodgkin lymphoma. The CDR3 protein is CASSLVGTGGEPQHF. The DNA is TGTGCCAGCAGCTTAGTGGGGACAGGGGGGGAGCCCCAGCATTTT.